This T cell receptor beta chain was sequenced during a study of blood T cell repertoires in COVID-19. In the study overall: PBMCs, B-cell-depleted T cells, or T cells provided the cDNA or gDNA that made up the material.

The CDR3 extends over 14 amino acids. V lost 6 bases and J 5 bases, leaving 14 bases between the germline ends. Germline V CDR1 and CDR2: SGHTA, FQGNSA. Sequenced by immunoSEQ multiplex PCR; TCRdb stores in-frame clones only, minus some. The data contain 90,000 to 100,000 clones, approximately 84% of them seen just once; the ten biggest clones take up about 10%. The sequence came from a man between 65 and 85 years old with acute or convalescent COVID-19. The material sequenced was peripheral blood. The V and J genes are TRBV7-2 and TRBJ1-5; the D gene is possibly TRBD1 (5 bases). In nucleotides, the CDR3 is TGTGCCAGCAGTTCTTACAGGAACGATCAGCCCCAGCATTTT. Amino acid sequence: CASSSYRNDQPQHF.